This T cell receptor (beta chain) appears in the sequencing data of a study of monozygotic twins with inflammatory bowel disease. UMIs containing a 6-nucleotide sample barcode were added via template switching. TCRdb reprocessed the 5' RACE reads and reports one entry per CDR3 protein, with no DNA. Its table records approximately 300,000 distinct CDR3 sequences. With regard to this clonotype: Its antigen is not identified.

This CDR3 spans 16 amino acids. CDR1 and CDR2 (germline): MNHNS, SASEGT. General study points: Relative to healthy twins, IBD patients had fewer clonotypes in common with others, a gap that was especially apparent with disease activity. For IBD, no single strong associated signal or clonotype was supported. Patients received differing immunosuppressive treatments, which may have added variability to their repertoires.

Material for sequencing was blood. The sequence came from a human donor with ulcerative colitis or Crohn's disease, or a healthy co-twin of an affected twin (not recorded which). The chain joins TRBV6-1 to TRBJ2-1; as DNA is missing, the TRBD2 call by TCRdb cannot be tested. CDR3 amino acids: CASGRLAASSYNEQFF.